Shown below are 25 T cell receptor beta chains from a single sample sequenced in a study of T-cell memory formation after mild COVID-19. TCRdb recomputed calls from the 5' RACE reads with MiXCR, one row per CDR3 protein. The sample contains about 500,000 distinct CDR3 sequences, about a fifth of which appear only once. The sequencing sample was made of PBMCs or a T cell subset sorted from them (not recorded which). The origin of the receptors is an adult woman who had mild COVID-19 (a few samples of this study predate the infection). Cell type and time point are not known.

The chain employs TRBV11-2 and TRBJ1-1, with D maybe TRBD1 (6 bases). V was trimmed by 2 bases and J by 3 bases, leaving 13 bases between them. The CDR3 sequence is 15 residues long. CDR1 and CDR2 from the germline V gene are SGHAT and FQNNGV. The CDR3 loop is CASSLLGGVDTEAFF. DNA of the CDR3: TGTGCCAGCAGCTTACTGGGGGGCGTGGACACTGAAGCTTTCTTT. Looking up the rest from reference TRBV11-2 and TRBJ1-1 gives the full variable domain: EAGVAQSPRYKIIEKRQSVAFWCNPISGHATLYWYQQILGQGPKLLIQFQNNGVVDDSQLPKDRFSAERLKGVDSTLKIQPAKLEDSAVYLCASSLLGGVDTEAFFGQGTRLTVV.

This chain joins TRBV25-1 and TRBJ1-1, with a possible D match to TRBD1 (5 bases). Per germline, CDR1 MGHDK and CDR2 SYGVNS. The ends were cut back, 3 bases at V and 0 bases at J, with 11 bases in the middle. CDR3 length: 15 amino acids. The CDR3 spells CASSDRGGLNTEAFF. The CDR3 region has the DNA TGTGCCAGCAGTGACCGGGGGGGATTGAACACTGAAGCTTTCTTT. Using reference TRBV25-1 and TRBJ1-1 for the parts outside the CDR3, the full variable domain is EADIYQTPRYLVIGTGKKITLECSQTMGHDKMYWYQQDPGMELHLIHYSYGVNSTEKGDLSSESTVSRIRTEHFPLTLESARPSHTSQYLCASSDRGGLNTEAFFGQGTRLTVV.

This clonotype occurred a few times. The V and J genes are TRBV5-6 and TRBJ1-1; no firm D call. Trimming pared 1 base from V and 11 bases from J, leaving 12 bases between. In germline, CDR1 is SGHDT, CDR2 YYEEEE. The CDR3 has 12 amino acids. CDR3 sequence (DNA): TGTGCCAGCAGCTTGAGGCGGGAGTTGGCTTTCTTT. The encoded protein is CASSLRRELAFF.

CDR3 residues: CATSRGGQNNEQFF. The CDR3, as DNA: TGTGCCACCAGCAGGGGGGGACAGAACAATGAGCAGTTCTTC. The chain carries TRBV15 and TRBJ2-1; TRBD1 might be the D (7 bases). CDR1 is LNHNV, CDR2 YYDKDF, per germline (reference sequence). The germline V and J ends were trimmed by 3 bases and 5 bases, with 11 bases remaining between them. CDR3 size: 14 residues.

This chain connects TRBV5-1 to TRBJ2-2, with 9 bases matching TRBD1. The CDR3 totals 13 residues. Per germline, CDR1 SGHRS and CDR2 YFSETQ. V dropped 4 bases and J dropped 10; count of bases not matched to a gene: 5. In DNA form, the CDR3 reads TGCGCCAGCAGCACAGGGGGCCCGCCGGAGCTGTTTTTT. Amino acids: CASSTGGPPELFF.

The V and J genes are TRBV24-1 and TRBJ1-2; weak D call: TRBD1 (6 bases). Germline loops: CDR1 KGHDR, CDR2 SFDVKD. The CDR3 spans 12 residues. Trimming removed 10 bases at V and 0 bases at J, with 8 bases between. This CDR3 reads CATAGANYGYTF. For the CDR3, the DNA is TGTGCCACGGCAGGGGCTAACTATGGCTACACCTTC.

The CDR3, as DNA: TGTGCCATCAGTGGGCAGGGGGGTCGCAATCAGCCCCAGCATTTT. It translates to CAISGQGGRNQPQHF. J is TRBJ1-5 and V is TRBV10-3, with 7 bases matching TRBD1. Germline CDR1 ENHRY, CDR2 SYGVKD. V gave up 4 bases and J gave up 2 bases; unmatched junction bases: 5. The CDR3 runs to 15 residues.

The sample holds a few counts of this clonotype. The chain recombines TRBV29-1 with TRBJ1-1; 8 nucleotides match TRBD1. CDR1 is SQVTM and CDR2 is ANQGSEA in the germline V gene. The CDR3 contains 13 residues. The junction had 5 bases not matched to a gene; V was cut back by 7 bases and J by 1 base. The CDR3 DNA reads TGCAGCGCGACAGGGGCGACGAACACTGAAGCTTTCTTT. Translating it yields CSATGATNTEAFF.

The gene calls are TRBV30 and TRBJ1-5; the match to TRBD1 covers 7 bases. This CDR3 has 14 amino acids. The germline V gene encodes CDR1 GTSNPN and CDR2 SVGIG (reference sequence). The trim removed 1 base at V and 5 bases at J, leaving 5 bases unmatched. The CDR3 coding sequence is TGTGCCTGGAGTGCCGGGACAGCTGATCAGCCCCAGCATTTT. Amino acids: CAWSAGTADQPQHF. The complete variable domain, with remaining parts taken from reference TRBV30 and TRBJ1-5, reads SQTIHQWPATLVQPVGSPLSLECTVEGTSNPNLYWYRQAAGRGLQLLFYSVGIGQISSEVPQNLSASRPQDRQFILSSKKLLLSDSGFYLCAWSAGTADQPQHFGDGTRLSIL.

V and J are TRBV24-1 and TRBJ2-7; 7 positions match TRBD1. V trimming: 4 bases; J trimming: 5 bases; junction bases outside the gene matches: 13. The CDR3 runs to 16 residues. CDR1 is KGHDR and CDR2 is SFDVKD in the germline V gene. CDR3 region: CATSDPGTAYPDEQYF. DNA for the CDR3: TGTGCCACCAGTGACCCCGGGACAGCCTACCCCGACGAGCAGTACTTC.

This clonotype was seen a handful of times. The rearrangement uses TRBV10-3 and TRBJ2-5; D possibly corresponds to TRBD2 (6 bases). The CDR3 spans 13 residues. The ends were cut back, 1 base at V and 5 bases at J, with 8 bases in the middle. CDR1 and CDR2 from the germline V gene are ENHRY and SYGVKD. The CDR3 region is CAISEWDWETQYF. The CDR3 DNA is TGTGCCATCAGTGAGTGGGACTGGGAGACCCAGTACTTC.

J is TRBJ2-1 and V is TRBV5-1; 14 nucleotides align to TRBD2. The junction had 15 bases not matched to a gene; V was cut back by 4 bases and J by 15 bases. The CDR3 loop spans 16 amino acids. Germline-derived CDR1 and CDR2 are SGHRS and YFSETQ. The CDR3 nucleotides read TGCGCCAGCAGCCCTACCCCGGGACTAGCGGGAGAGAGATCGTTCTTC. This encodes CASSPTPGLAGERSFF.

The chain links TRBV6-5 to TRBJ1-1; 9 nucleotides match TRBD1. Germline lookup yields CDR1 MNHEY and CDR2 SVGAGI. J gave up 6 bases and V 6 bases, and 5 bases lay outside the gene matches. The length of the CDR3 is 13 residues. The CDR3 region is CASRYDRGSEAFF. As DNA, the CDR3 is TGTGCCAGCAGATACGACAGGGGGTCTGAAGCTTTCTTT.

The V and J genes are TRBV30 and TRBJ2-3; no reliable D call. This CDR3 has 14 residues. Germline V gene data show CDR1 as GTSNPN and CDR2 as SVGIG (reference sequence). Trimming pared 0 bases from V and 7 bases from J, leaving 14 bases between. The CDR3 reads CAWSVGSGRNTQYF. The DNA of the CDR3 is TGTGCCTGGAGTGTGGGGTCAGGAAGGAATACGCAGTATTTT.

The chain has TRBV6-5 and TRBJ1-5; no reliable D call. This CDR3 has 16 amino acids. The V end lost 5 bases, the J end lost 1 base, and 15 bases lay between the germline ends. Germline CDR1 MNHEY, CDR2 SVGAGI. The CDR3 DNA sequence: TGTGCCAGCAGTCCAAAGAGGAGGATAAGCAATCAGCCCCAGCATTTT. This sequence encodes CASSPKRRISNQPQHF.

This clonotype appeared a few times. The J gene is TRBJ1-2, the V gene TRBV5-1; D perhaps matches TRBD1 (5 bases). The V gene's germline CDR1 is SGHRS and CDR2 YFSETQ. The CDR3 sequence is 14 residues long. Trimming took 4 bases from V and 4 from J, leaving 14 bases between them. This CDR3 is CASSPHWGTYGYTF. The CDR3 DNA reads as TGCGCCAGCAGCCCACATTGGGGGACCTATGGCTACACCTTC.

The V and J genes are TRBV7-2 and TRBJ1-1; D unresolved. This CDR3 is built from 14 residues. Germline V lookup: CDR1 SGHTA, CDR2 FQGNSA. Between the trimmed V and J ends, which lost 2 bases and 1 base, there was a span of 8 bases. The CDR3 here is CASSLIGWNTEAFF. CDR3 DNA sequence: TGTGCCAGCAGCTTAATTGGATGGAACACTGAAGCTTTCTTT.

This clonotype was found a few times. This chain links TRBV5-1 with TRBJ1-1; D unclear. This CDR3 is 13 amino acids long. V was trimmed by 4 bases and J by 1 base, leaving 8 bases between them. Looked up from germline, CDR1 is SGHRS and CDR2 is YFSETQ. For the CDR3, the DNA is TGCGCCAGCAGCATGGACGGGAACACTGAAGCTTTCTTT. Translation gives CASSMDGNTEAFF.

The chain carries TRBV5-1 and TRBJ2-5, with D perhaps matching TRBD1 (5 bases). The length of the CDR3 is 14 residues. The V end was cut by 2 bases, the J end by 5 bases, with 13 bases between. The germline gives CDR1 SGHRS, CDR2 YFSETQ. The CDR3 DNA reads as TGCGCCAGCAGCTTAAACCCAGGGTTGGAGACCCAGTACTTC. It codes for CASSLNPGLETQYF.

This clonotype occurred a few times. This chain links TRBV24-1 with TRBJ2-1, with TRBD2 matching 13 bases. CDR3 length equals 17 residues. Germline CDR1 is KGHDR and CDR2 is SFDVKD. V trimming: 9 bases; J trimming: 5 bases; junction bases outside the gene matches: 12. The CDR3 reads CATQRLAGGRTNNEQFF. CDR3 nucleotides: TGTGCCACCCAAAGACTAGCGGGGGGCCGAACGAACAATGAGCAGTTCTTC.

V and J are TRBV7-8 and TRBJ1-4; no reliable D call. From germline, CDR1 is SGHVS and CDR2 FQNEAQ. The CDR3 runs to 13 residues. The V and J ends lost 5 bases and 7 bases respectively, with 11 bases between them. The DNA for the CDR3 is TGTGCCAGCAGCCGGTCAGTGTTTGAAAAACTGTTTTTT. Protein product: CASSRSVFEKLFF.

This clonotype was counted a few times. CDR3 protein: CASSENPWVSSLLAKNIQYF. CDR3 nucleotides: TGTGCCAGCAGTGAAAACCCGTGGGTCTCCAGTTTGCTAGCCAAAAACATTCAGTACTTC. V usage is TRBV2 and J usage is TRBJ2-4; unclear D gene. This CDR3 spans 20 amino acids. Germline values: CDR1 SNHLY, CDR2 FYNNEI. Trimming pared 2 bases from V and 0 bases from J, leaving 23 bases between.

There are a few counts of this clonotype. The genes are TRBV2 and TRBJ1-1; D is unresolved. This CDR3 has 15 residues. Trimming took 7 bases from V and 7 from J, leaving 22 bases between them. CDR1 and CDR2 from the germline V gene are SNHLY and FYNNEI. The CDR3 reads CASTELDPLGYEAFF. DNA of the CDR3: TGTGCCAGCACAGAACTGGACCCCCTGGGCTATGAAGCTTTCTTT.

Here the CDR3 reads CASSPTLGQGPDTQYF. Here the CDR3 DNA reads TGCGCCAGCAGCCCCACCCTTGGACAGGGACCAGATACGCAGTATTTT. This chain uses TRBV5-1 with TRBJ2-3, with 8 positions matching TRBD1. Germline values: CDR1 SGHRS, CDR2 YFSETQ. V gave up 4 bases and J gave up 4 bases; unmatched junction bases: 11. The CDR3 covers 16 residues.

The chain employs TRBV6-2 or TRBV6-3 and TRBJ2-1, with D perhaps given as TRBD1 or TRBD2 (5 bases each). The length of the CDR3 is 11 residues. Looked up from germline, CDR1 is MNHEY and CDR2 is SVGEGT. Trimming pared 7 bases from V and 10 bases from J, leaving 11 bases between. The CDR3 nucleotides read TGTGCCAGCACTAGGGGACCGGAGCAGTTCTTC. Translation: CASTRGPEQFF.